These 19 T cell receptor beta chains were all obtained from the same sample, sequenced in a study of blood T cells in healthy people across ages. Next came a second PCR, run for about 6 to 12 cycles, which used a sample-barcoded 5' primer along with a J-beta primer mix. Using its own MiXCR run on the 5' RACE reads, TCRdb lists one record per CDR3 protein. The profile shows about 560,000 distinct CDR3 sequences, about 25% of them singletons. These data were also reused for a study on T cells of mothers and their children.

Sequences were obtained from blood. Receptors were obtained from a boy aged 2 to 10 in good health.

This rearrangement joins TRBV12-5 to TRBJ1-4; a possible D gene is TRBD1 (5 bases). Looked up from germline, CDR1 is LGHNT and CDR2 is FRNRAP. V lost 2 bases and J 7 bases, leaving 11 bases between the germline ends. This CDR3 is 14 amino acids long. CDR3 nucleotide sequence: TGTGCTAGTGGTTTGAATGGGGCTCGTGAAAAACTGTTTTTT. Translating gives CASGLNGAREKLFF.

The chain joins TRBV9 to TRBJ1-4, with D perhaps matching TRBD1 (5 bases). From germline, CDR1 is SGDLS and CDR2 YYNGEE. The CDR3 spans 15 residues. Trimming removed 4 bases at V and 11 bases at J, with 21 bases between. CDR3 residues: CASSSRYGGGDKLFF. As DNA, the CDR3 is TGTGCCAGCAGCTCCCGATATGGCGGGGGAGACAAACTGTTTTTT.

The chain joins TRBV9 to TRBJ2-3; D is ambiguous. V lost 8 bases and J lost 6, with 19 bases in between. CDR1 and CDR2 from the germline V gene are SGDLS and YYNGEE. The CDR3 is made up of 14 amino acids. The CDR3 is CARVPGPVRDTQYF. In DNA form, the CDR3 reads TGTGCCAGGGTTCCAGGACCAGTAAGGGATACGCAGTATTTT.

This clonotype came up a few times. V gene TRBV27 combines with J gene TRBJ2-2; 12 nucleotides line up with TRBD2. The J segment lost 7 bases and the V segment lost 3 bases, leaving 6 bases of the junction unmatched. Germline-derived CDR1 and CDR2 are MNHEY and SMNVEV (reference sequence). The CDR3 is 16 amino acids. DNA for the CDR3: TGTGCCAGCAGTTTCCTAACTAGCGGGGGGCTCGGGGAGCTGTTTTTT. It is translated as CASSFLTSGGLGELFF.

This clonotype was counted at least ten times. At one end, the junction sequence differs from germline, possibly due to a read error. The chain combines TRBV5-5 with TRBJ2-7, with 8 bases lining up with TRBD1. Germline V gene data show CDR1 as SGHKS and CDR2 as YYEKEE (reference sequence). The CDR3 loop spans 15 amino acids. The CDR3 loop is CASNLAGQGHYEQYF. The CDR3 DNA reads TGTGCCAGCAACTTGGCTGGACAGGGACATTACGAGCAGTACTTC.

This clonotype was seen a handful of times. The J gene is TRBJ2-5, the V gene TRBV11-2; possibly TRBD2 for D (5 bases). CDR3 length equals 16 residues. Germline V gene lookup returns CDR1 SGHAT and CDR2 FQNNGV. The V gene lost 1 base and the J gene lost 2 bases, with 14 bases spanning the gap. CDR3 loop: CASSLVVRGYQETQYF. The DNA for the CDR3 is TGTGCCAGCAGCTTAGTTGTACGGGGTTATCAAGAGACCCAGTACTTC.

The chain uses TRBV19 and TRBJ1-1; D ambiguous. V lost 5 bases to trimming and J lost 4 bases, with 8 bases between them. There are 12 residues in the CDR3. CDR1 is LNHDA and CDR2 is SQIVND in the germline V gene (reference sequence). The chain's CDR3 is CASSSTSTEAFF. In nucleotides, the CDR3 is TGTGCCAGTAGTTCGACGAGCACTGAAGCTTTCTTT.

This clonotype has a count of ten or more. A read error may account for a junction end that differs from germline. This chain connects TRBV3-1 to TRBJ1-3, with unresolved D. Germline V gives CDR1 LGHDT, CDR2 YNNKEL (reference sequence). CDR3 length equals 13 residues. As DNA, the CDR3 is TGTGCCAGCAGTCAAGCCTCTGGAAACACCATATATTTT. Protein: CASSQASGNTIYF.

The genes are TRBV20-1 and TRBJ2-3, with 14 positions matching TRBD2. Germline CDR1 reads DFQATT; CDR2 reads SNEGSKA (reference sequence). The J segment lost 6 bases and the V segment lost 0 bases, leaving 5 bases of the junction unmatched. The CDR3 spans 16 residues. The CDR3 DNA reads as TGCAGTGCTAGAGATCCCCGGACTAGCGGGAGGGATACGCAGTATTTT. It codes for CSARDPRTSGRDTQYF.

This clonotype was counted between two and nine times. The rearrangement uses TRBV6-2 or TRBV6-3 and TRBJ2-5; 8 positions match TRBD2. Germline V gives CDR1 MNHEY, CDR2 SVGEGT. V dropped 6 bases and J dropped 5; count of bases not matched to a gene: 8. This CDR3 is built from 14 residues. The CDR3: CASSGLALAETQYF. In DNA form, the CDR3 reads TGTGCCAGCAGCGGACTAGCCTTGGCGGAGACCCAGTACTTC.

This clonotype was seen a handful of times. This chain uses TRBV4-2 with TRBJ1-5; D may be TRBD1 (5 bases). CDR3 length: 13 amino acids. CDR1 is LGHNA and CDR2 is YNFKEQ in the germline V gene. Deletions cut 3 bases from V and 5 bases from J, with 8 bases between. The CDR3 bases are TGTGCCAGCAGCCATCAGGGAGATCAGCCCCAGCATTTT. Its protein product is CASSHQGDQPQHF.

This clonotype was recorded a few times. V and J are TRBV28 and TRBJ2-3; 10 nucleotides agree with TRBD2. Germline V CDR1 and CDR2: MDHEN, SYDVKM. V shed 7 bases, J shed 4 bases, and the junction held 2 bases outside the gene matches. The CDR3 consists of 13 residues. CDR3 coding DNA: TGTGCCAGCACTAGCGGGAGTCCAGATACGCAGTATTTT. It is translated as CASTSGSPDTQYF.

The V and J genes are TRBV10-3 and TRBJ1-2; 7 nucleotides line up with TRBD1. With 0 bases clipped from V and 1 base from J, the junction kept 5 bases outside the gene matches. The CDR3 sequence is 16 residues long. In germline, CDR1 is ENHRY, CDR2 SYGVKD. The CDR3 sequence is CAISESVGQNNYGYTF. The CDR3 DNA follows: TGTGCCATCAGTGAGTCAGTGGGACAGAATAACTATGGCTACACCTTC.

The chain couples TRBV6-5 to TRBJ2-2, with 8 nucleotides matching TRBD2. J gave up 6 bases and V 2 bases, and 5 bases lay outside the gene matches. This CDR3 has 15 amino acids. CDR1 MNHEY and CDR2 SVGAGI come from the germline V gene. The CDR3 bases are TGTGCCAGCAGTTACGTTGCGGGGGGCCCCGGGGAGCTGTTTTTT. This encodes CASSYVAGGPGELFF.

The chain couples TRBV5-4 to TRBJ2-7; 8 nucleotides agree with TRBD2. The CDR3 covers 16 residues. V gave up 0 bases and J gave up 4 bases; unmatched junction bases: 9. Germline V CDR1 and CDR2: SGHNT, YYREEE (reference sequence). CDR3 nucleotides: TGTGCCAGCAGCTTGGATGTCGGGAGGGCCTGGTACGAGCAGTACTTC. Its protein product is CASSLDVGRAWYEQYF.

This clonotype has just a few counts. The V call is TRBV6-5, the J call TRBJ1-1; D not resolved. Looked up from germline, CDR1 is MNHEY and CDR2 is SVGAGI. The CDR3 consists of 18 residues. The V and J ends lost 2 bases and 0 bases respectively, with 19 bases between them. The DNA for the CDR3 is TGTGCCAGCAGTTACGACGGACGGCCCGGGGTCATGAACACTGAAGCTTTCTTT. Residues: CASSYDGRPGVMNTEAFF.

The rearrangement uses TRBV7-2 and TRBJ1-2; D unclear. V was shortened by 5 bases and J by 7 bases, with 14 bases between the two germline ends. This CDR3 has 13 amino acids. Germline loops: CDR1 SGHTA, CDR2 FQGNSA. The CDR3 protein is CASSQEAGFGYTF. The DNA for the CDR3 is TGTGCCAGCAGCCAAGAGGCTGGGTTTGGCTACACCTTC.

CDR3 region: CASTHTGDEQFF. CDR3 sequence (DNA): TGTGCCAGCACCCACACGGGGGATGAGCAGTTCTTC. This chain links TRBV6-5 with TRBJ2-1; possibly TRBD2 for D (6 bases). The CDR3 totals 12 residues. Germline lookup yields CDR1 MNHEY and CDR2 SVGAGI. V dropped 7 bases and J dropped 8 bases, with 12 bases sitting between them.

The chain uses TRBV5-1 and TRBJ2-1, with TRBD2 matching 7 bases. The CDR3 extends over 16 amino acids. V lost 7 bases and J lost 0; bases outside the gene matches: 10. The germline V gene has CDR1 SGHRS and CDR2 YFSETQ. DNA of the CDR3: TGCGCCAGCGGATCCACACTAGCGTACTCCTACAATGAGCAGTTCTTC. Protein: CASGSTLAYSYNEQFF.